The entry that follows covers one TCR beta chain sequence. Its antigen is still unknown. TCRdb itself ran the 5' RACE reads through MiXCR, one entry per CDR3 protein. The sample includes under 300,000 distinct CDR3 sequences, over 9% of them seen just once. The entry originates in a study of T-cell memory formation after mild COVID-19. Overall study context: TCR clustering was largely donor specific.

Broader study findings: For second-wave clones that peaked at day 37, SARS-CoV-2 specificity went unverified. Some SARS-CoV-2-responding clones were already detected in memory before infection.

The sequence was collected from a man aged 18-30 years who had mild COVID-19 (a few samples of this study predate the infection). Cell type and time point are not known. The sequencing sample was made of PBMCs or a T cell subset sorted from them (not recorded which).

CDR3 region: CASSPPGAGGTDTQYF. The CDR3 coding sequence is TGTGCCAGCAGCCCCCCCGGGGCAGGTGGCACAGATACGCAGTATTTT. This rearrangement joins TRBV9 to TRBJ2-3, with D perhaps TRBD1 or TRBD2 (5 bases each). Trimming pared 4 bases from V and 1 base from J, leaving 16 bases between. Germline V gene lookup returns CDR1 SGDLS and CDR2 YYNGEE. The CDR3 is made up of 16 amino acids.